The 8 T cell receptor beta chains below come from one sample, sequenced in a study of blood T cell repertoires in COVID-19. Using immunoSEQ multiplex PCR, the repertoire was profiled, and TCRdb retains in-frame clones only, with some absent. Here the sample spans about 200,000 clones, around 80% being singletons. Sequenced sample: PBMCs or T cells enriched from blood (not recorded which). Source of these receptors: a man in his forties who had recovered from COVID-19.

CDR3 nucleotides: TGTGCCAGCACCACTGTAGGGGGCGGTGGCATTCAGTACTTC. It translates to CASTTVGGGGIQYF. This rearrangement joins TRBV5-4 to TRBJ2-4; 7 bases are a match to TRBD1. In germline, CDR1 is SGHNT, CDR2 YYREEE (reference sequence). The V segment lost 6 bases and the J segment 9 bases; nucleotides outside the gene matches: 12. The CDR3 is 14 residues long.

The chain uses TRBV7-2 and TRBJ2-7, with 10 bases lining up with TRBD1. The V gene end was trimmed by 3 bases and the J gene end by 6 bases; junction bases not matched to a gene: 8. Germline lookup yields CDR1 SGHTA and CDR2 FQGNSA. The CDR3 sequence is 15 residues long. CDR3 sequence reads: CASSFLRDRGSEQYF. As DNA, the CDR3 is TGTGCCAGCAGCTTTCTCCGGGACAGGGGATCCGAGCAGTACTTC.

This chain uses TRBV15 with TRBJ1-6; D is unclear. V gave up 3 bases and J gave up 8 bases, with 17 bases separating them. Per the germline V gene, CDR1 is LNHNV and CDR2 is YYDKDF (reference sequence). CDR3 length: 16 amino acids. The CDR3 protein is CATSSAPRVSDSPLHF. The CDR3 region has the DNA TGTGCCACCAGCAGCGCCCCGAGGGTCTCGGATTCACCCCTCCACTTT. Drawing the rest from reference TRBV15 and TRBJ1-6, the complete variable domain is DAMVIQNPRYQVTQFGKPVTLSCSQTLNHNVMYWYQQKSSQAPKLLFHYYDKDFNNEADTPDNFQSRRPNTSFCFLDIRSPGLGDTAMYLCATSSAPRVSDSPLHFGNGTRLTVT.

The chain carries TRBV7-2 and TRBJ1-2, with 9 bases lining up with TRBD1. Germline V gene lookup returns CDR1 SGHTA and CDR2 FQGNSA. V lost 6 bases, J lost 5 bases, and 13 bases stayed unmatched. The CDR3 runs to 16 residues. The CDR3 coding sequence is TGTGCCAGCAGGCCCCGGGACAGGGTCCTTAGATATGGCTACACCTTC. Amino acids: CASRPRDRVLRYGYTF.

The J gene is TRBJ2-7, the V gene TRBV3-1 (or the pseudogene TRBV3-2); 11 bases agree with TRBD2. This CDR3 spans 14 amino acids. V gave up 6 bases and J gave up 0 bases; unmatched junction bases: 1. CDR1 and CDR2 (germline): LGHDT, YNNKEL (reference sequence). CDR3 amino acids: CASSGLAGSYEQYF. Here the CDR3 DNA reads TGTGCCAGCAGTGGACTAGCGGGCTCCTACGAGCAGTACTTC.

There are a few counts of this clone. This chain connects TRBV18 to TRBJ2-7, with D possibly matching TRBD1 (6 bases). V was cut by 3 bases and J by 5 bases, with 11 bases left in between. In germline, CDR1 is KGHSH, CDR2 LQKENI. There are 13 residues in the CDR3. The CDR3 protein is CASSPNAGDEQYF. DNA for the CDR3: TGTGCCAGCTCACCTAACGCAGGGGACGAGCAGTACTTC.

The chain combines TRBV12-3 or TRBV12-4 with TRBJ1-1; D is uncertain. The CDR3 consists of 12 residues. Deletions cut 6 bases from V and 6 bases from J, with 11 bases between. The CDR3 spells CASRRLRAEAFF. CDR3 bases: TGTGCCAGCAGGAGGTTGCGGGCTGAAGCTTTCTTT.

The V call is TRBV30, the J call TRBJ1-4; TRBD1 matches at 7 bases. Trimming cost V 0 bases and J 7 bases; bases outside gene matches: 5. There are 14 residues in the CDR3. The germline V gene encodes CDR1 GTSNPN and CDR2 SVGIG (reference sequence). The CDR3 protein is CAWSVKGAAEKLFF. The DNA of the CDR3 is TGTGCCTGGAGTGTAAAGGGGGCTGCTGAAAAACTGTTTTTT.